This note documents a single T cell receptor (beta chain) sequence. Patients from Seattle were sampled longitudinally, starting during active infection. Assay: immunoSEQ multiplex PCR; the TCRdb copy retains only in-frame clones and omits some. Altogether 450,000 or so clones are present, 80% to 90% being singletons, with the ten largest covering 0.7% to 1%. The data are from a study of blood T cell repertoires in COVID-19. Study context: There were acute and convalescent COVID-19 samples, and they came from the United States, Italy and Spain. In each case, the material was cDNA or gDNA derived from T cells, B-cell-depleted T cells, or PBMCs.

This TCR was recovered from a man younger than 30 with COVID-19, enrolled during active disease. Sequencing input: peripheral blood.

The CDR3, as DNA: TGTGCCAGCAGCTTATTACTGGAAGGACTAGCGGGAGGTGGGTACGAGCAGTACTTC. Protein: CASSLLLEGLAGGGYEQYF. The chain is built from TRBV11-2 and TRBJ2-7, with TRBD2 identical over 14 bases. Trimming removed 2 bases from V and 4 bases from J; junction bases left unmatched: 13. The CDR3 is made up of 19 amino acids. Germline V gene sequence: CDR1 SGHAT, CDR2 FQNNGV.